This T cell receptor beta chain stems from a study of blood T cell repertoires in COVID-19. In the study overall: Both acute and convalescent COVID-19 samples were obtained from the United States, Italy and Spain.

Per the germline V gene, CDR1 is LNHDA and CDR2 is SQIVND (reference sequence). The V segment lost 5 bases and the J segment 3 bases; nucleotides outside the gene matches: 7. The CDR3 is 16 amino acids. Per the study methods: Amplification of reference gene primers was used by the study to estimate nucleated cell counts. Assay used: immunoSEQ multiplex PCR; TCRdb lists only in-frame clones, some missing. V and J calls and clone size are as listed in that table; D and trimming were resolved from the DNA. In the table there are some 350,000 clones, 85% to 90% of which are singletons. Enrolment of Seattle patients took place during active infection, and they were followed longitudinally.

V gene TRBV19 combines with J gene TRBJ2-1; 10 bases map to TRBD2. The origin of this receptor is a woman aged 45-65 years with COVID-19, enrolled during active disease. Material: peripheral blood. CDR3 sequence reads: CASSPRTSGIYNEQFF. The CDR3 nucleotides are TGTGCCAGTAGTCCACGGACTAGCGGAATCTACAATGAGCAGTTCTTC.